Below, one TCR beta chain is given with its context. The antigen remains undetermined. The sample is drawn from a study of cytomegalovirus exposure and HLA in healthy donors. Overall study context: From donors who were HLA-typed, an early data release held 80 million to 85 million unique TCRs.

PCR was performed using 60 Vbeta and 13 Jbeta primers. In the original analysis: In a later analysis, the count reached approximately 80 million unique TCR beta chains, with approximately 10 million shared. Profiling relied on immunoSEQ multiplex PCR, and the TCRdb table lists in-frame clones only, not all of them. The V and J calls and clone size were taken over from that table, and D and trimming were inferred from the DNA. The table has approximately 160,000 clones, about 81% seen once. Study-wide results and caveats: DRB1 had the most TCR associations and HLA-C the fewest, a later analysis found, with rates varying by HLA locus. For most TCR beta V segments, an earlier analysis put the productive rate at about 87% or about 30% of the time.

V shed 3 bases and J 3 bases; nucleotides not matched to a gene: 9. The CDR3 runs to 16 residues. Germline lookup yields CDR1 MDHEN and CDR2 SYDVKM. The receptor was isolated from a woman aged 18-29 years in good health and CMV-seronegative. The chain employs TRBV28 and TRBJ1-1, with TRBD1 identical over 8 bases. The source material was PBMCs. CDR3 coding DNA: TGTGCCAGCAGTTTCCCCCAGGGGGCCAGTTACACTGAAGCTTTCTTT. Protein product: CASSFPQGASYTEAFF.